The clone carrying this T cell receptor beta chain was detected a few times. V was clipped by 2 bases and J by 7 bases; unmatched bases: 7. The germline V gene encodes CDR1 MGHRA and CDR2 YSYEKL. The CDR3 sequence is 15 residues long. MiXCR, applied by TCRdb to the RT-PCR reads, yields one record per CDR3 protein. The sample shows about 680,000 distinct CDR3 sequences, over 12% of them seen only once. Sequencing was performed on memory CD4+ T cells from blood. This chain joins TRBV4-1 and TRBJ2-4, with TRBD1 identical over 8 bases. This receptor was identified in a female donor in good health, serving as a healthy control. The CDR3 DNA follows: TGCGCCAGCAGCCAACACGGGCAGGGGGCGAACATTCAGTACTTC. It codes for CASSQHGQGANIQYF.